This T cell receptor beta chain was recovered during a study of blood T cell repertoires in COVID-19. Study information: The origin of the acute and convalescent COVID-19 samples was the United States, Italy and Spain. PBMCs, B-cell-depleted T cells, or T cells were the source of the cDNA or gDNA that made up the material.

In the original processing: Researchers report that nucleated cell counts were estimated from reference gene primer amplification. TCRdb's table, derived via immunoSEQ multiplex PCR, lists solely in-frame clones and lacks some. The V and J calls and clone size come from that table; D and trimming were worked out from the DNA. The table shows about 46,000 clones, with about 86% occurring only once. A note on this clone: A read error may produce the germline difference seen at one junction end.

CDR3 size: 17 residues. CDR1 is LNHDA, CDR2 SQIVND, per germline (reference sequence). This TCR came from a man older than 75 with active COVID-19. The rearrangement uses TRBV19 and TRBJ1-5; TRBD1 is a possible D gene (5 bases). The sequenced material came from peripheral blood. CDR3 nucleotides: TGTGCCAGTAGCATAGGGGCCCGACAGACCCGCGATCAGCCCCAGCATTTT. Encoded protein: CASSIGARQTRDQPQHF.